Sequencing of this T cell receptor beta chain was carried out in a study of shared clonotypes between healthy human individuals. Study summary: Each donor's CD8 memory used one plate, CD8 naive two, each CD4 subset three. Study results and limitations: Sequencing depth was predicted to influence how clonotypes are shared among donors.

Execution of the assay was at deep level. Assay: immunoSEQ multiplex PCR; the TCRdb copy retains only in-frame clones and omits some. The repertoire holds approximately 1.5 million clones, 98% seen once, with about 0.35% in the top ten. HIV-negative, healthy adults without recent acute infections or vaccinations were the donors. Germline-derived CDR1 and CDR2 are SGHDN and FVKESK. The V end was cut by 5 bases, the J end by 4 bases, with 14 bases between. This CDR3 has 14 residues. Comment on this clone: What it binds is unknown.

The source material was naive CD4+ T cells sorted from blood. The subset denotes: CD45RA+ positively selected. This TCR was recovered from a man aged 30 to 39 in good health. The chain uses TRBV14 and TRBJ1-1, with D possibly being TRBD1 (6 bases). CDR3 coding DNA: TGTGCCAGCAGCATACGACCGGACAGCACTGAAGCTTTCTTT. Translation gives CASSIRPDSTEAFF.